The present TCR beta chain was sequenced within a study of control samples from healthy donors and cancer patients. Some clones are missing from TCRdb's copy, which holds only in-frame ones; the method was immunoSEQ multiplex PCR. This table has some 67,000 clones, roughly 91% appearing once. The CDR3 totals 12 residues. V was shortened by 0 bases and J by 8 bases, with 7 bases between the two germline ends. Looked up from germline, CDR1 is SEHNR and CDR2 is FQNEAQ (reference sequence). The clonotype was recovered from a man in his fifties or sixties with lung cancer. The material sequenced was PBMCs. V gene TRBV7-9 combines with J gene TRBJ1-2; D is possibly TRBD1 (5 bases). As DNA, the CDR3 is TGTGCCAGCAGCTTAGCCAGGGAGGGCTACACCTTC. Translating it yields CASSLAREGYTF.